Detailed here is one T cell receptor beta chain. These data are taken from a study of shared clonotypes between healthy human individuals. Overall study: Three men and a couple of women, aged 18 to 49, were donors.

Replicate PCRs run on sorted subsets employed approximately 0.2 ug DNA, 25,000 to 35,000 T cell genomes. Using immunoSEQ multiplex PCR, the repertoire was profiled, and TCRdb retains in-frame clones only, with some absent. The top ten clones hold 0.39% of a sample with approximately 2.1 million clones, over 90% of them seen once. The V end lost 2 bases, the J end lost 4 bases, and 15 bases lay between the germline ends. CDR1 and CDR2 from the germline V gene are SGHTA and FQGNSA. The CDR3 spans 15 residues. This rearrangement joins TRBV7-2 to TRBJ2-7; D may correspond to TRBD1 or TRBD2 (5 bases each). Input material: naive CD4+ T cells from PBMCs. Subset in this sample: CD45RA+ positively selected. This TCR derives from a man aged 18 to 30 in good health. Some clones in this sample may be carry-over from other donors' samples. The CDR3 sequence: CASSLRLGTQYEQYF. Here the CDR3 DNA reads TGTGCCAGCAGCTTAAGGTTGGGGACCCAATACGAGCAGTACTTC.